This T cell receptor (beta chain) was identified during a study of identical twins (dated by TCRdb to the mid-2010s). At the level of the whole study: To test whether fetal clonotypes persist, the study used deep sequencing on TCR alpha and beta repertoires from monozygotic twins, unrelated adults of various ages, and cord blood. To rule out contamination, the twin experiments were replicated at different times with different library preparation protocols. What the authors observed across the whole study: Invariant T cells such as MAIT and iNKT could partly confound zero-insertion analyses, although diverse VJ usage argued against such confounding for most clonotypes. Out-of-frame TCR alpha sharing in monozygotic twins was systematically underestimated by recombination models, whereas sharing between unrelated individuals was in agreement with the recombination models. Excess twin sharing in beta out-of-frame sequences was weaker because fewer shared sequences lowered the signal-to-noise ratio. Abundant cord blood beta clonotypes had fewer insertions, young adult naive repertoires showed a similar but weaker trend, and memory repertoires showed no such trend. Out-of-frame TCR alpha sequences shared between twins showed an excess of low generation-probability sequences compared with coincidental sharing between unrelated individuals. Conclusions relied on cross-sectional statistical analysis, since the same donors could not be followed over many years.

Library construction relied on 5' RACE. This sample was sequenced with an Illumina HiSeq 2000. A universal primer binding site was introduced by template switching, and a unique molecular identifier was present in the final cDNA, enabling accurate counting of TCR cDNA molecules. Specific primers in the conserved constant-segment region were used to synthesize first-strand cDNA for the TCR alpha and beta chains. To control for contamination, each cDNA library was double barcoded with a SMART-Mk sample barcode plus Illumina barcodes. Two successive PCR steps introduced TruSeq adapter sequences along with Illumina sample barcodes. TCR alpha and beta cDNA libraries were sequenced on the Illumina HiSeq platform with custom primers. Per the original workflow: MiGEC processed the raw reads to extract unique molecular identifiers, while MiXCR was used to determine the CDR3 positions. Recombination models were inferred per individual with the repgenHMM and IGoR tools using an EM algorithm. The tcR package in R was used for shared clonotype analysis, with sharing normalized by the product of cloneset sizes. Out-of-frame nonproductive sequences were analyzed to study raw recombination free of thymic and clonal selection effects. TCRdb reanalyzed the raw reads on its own, using fastp at Q25 for trimming and MiXCR for clone calling, and kept in-frame beta chains. Each CDR3 protein gets just one entry, which takes the most common genes and DNA from the rows behind it. TCRdb's processing, not the authors' own work, is the source of the V and J calls. Here the sample has 1.5 million to 2 million distinct CDR3 sequences; under 35% occur a single time. Of the sample, around 0.25% is held by the ten largest clones.

Every donor in the study was a healthy Caucasian. Worth noting for this clonotype: Its antigen is currently not known. No base qualities exist here, and no much larger clone lies one base off it.

From the cysteine up to the phenylalanine, the CDR3 has a length of 14 residues. The retained sequence is limited to the CDR3, 42 bases, with the frame set at the first base. V is pared back by 1 base and J by 7 bases, with 14 bases lying between the germline termini. Reading the germline V gene gives CDR1 MGHRA and CDR2 YSYEKL. The sample was cord blood. This clonotype was obtained from a newborn girl in good health. The V gene is TRBV4-1 and the J gene is TRBJ2-7, with the identity of the D gene unclear. DNA sequence: TGCGCCAGCAGCCAAGTGGCTGCAGTCGGTGAGCAGTACTTC. This translates into CASSQVAAVGEQYF.